Listed here are 21 T cell receptor beta chains from one sample, sequenced in a study of OX40 agonist ivuxolimab in advanced cancers. TCRdb's table, derived via immunoSEQ multiplex PCR, lists solely in-frame clones and lacks some. The data contain 12,000 to 15,000 clones, roughly nine tenths of them singletons. This specimen was CD4+ or CD8+ T cells sorted from blood, taken in a trial of the OX40 agonist ivuxolimab. The receptor source for this set is an adult with an advanced solid tumor such as melanoma, head and neck, liver or kidney cancer.

Here the CDR3 reads CASSLLAGDYGYTF. CDR3 nucleotide sequence: TGTGCCAGCAGTTTATTGGCAGGGGACTATGGCTACACCTTC. J is TRBJ1-2 and V is TRBV27, with a weak D call TRBD1 (6 bases). The CDR3 runs to 14 residues. Germline CDR1 is MNHEY and CDR2 is SMNVEV (reference sequence). V gave up 1 base and J gave up 3 bases, with 9 bases separating them.

This chain connects TRBV2 to TRBJ1-5; 7 positions match TRBD1. CDR3 length: 15 amino acids. The V segment lost 1 base and the J segment 0 bases; nucleotides outside the gene matches: 0. From germline, CDR1 is SNHLY and CDR2 FYNNEI. CDR3 DNA sequence: TGTGCCAGCAGTGAAGGACAGGGTAGCAATCAGCCCCAGCATTTT. It specifies CASSEGQGSNQPQHF.

The chain has TRBV27 and TRBJ1-1; tentatively, D is TRBD1 (5 bases). The germline gives CDR1 MNHEY, CDR2 SMNVEV (reference sequence). The germline V and J ends were trimmed by 2 bases and 5 bases, with 15 bases remaining between them. The CDR3 has 15 amino acids. CDR3 DNA sequence: TGTGCCAGCAGTTTACGTCCAGGGTGGTGGACTGAAGCTTTCTTT. It specifies CASSLRPGWWTEAFF.

In this sample, this clone turned up a few times. The chain recombines TRBV27 with TRBJ1-2, with D unresolved. This CDR3 is built from 18 residues. Germline-derived CDR1 and CDR2 are MNHEY and SMNVEV (reference sequence). V dropped 2 bases and J dropped 5 bases, with 24 bases sitting between them. This CDR3 reads CASSLSLVTPGSLYGYTF. The CDR3 DNA is TGTGCCAGCAGTTTAAGCCTTGTTACACCGGGGAGTTTGTATGGCTACACCTTC.

The chain joins TRBV7-9 to TRBJ1-5; 7 positions match TRBD1. Germline V gene data show CDR1 as SEHNR and CDR2 as FQNEAQ (reference sequence). CDR3 size: 16 residues. V gave up 5 bases and J gave up 3 bases; unmatched junction bases: 10. The CDR3 sequence is CASSVAGTDINQPQHF. The CDR3 nucleotides are TGTGCCAGCAGCGTCGCCGGGACAGACATCAATCAGCCCCAGCATTTT.

The chain employs TRBV2 and TRBJ2-1; TRBD2 aligns across 11 bases. The germline V gene has CDR1 SNHLY and CDR2 FYNNEI. V was pared by 4 bases and J by 10 bases, with 6 bases of the junction left unmatched. CDR3 length equals 14 residues. The CDR3 region is CASSGLAGGREQFF. The CDR3 nucleotides are TGTGCCAGCAGTGGATTAGCGGGAGGGCGGGAGCAGTTCTTC.

The V gene is TRBV27, the J gene TRBJ1-2; the D gene is possibly TRBD1 (5 bases). The V and J ends lost 3 bases and 7 bases respectively, with 12 bases between them. Germline CDR1 is MNHEY and CDR2 is SMNVEV (reference sequence). CDR3 length equals 13 residues. Written as DNA, the CDR3 is TGTGCCAGCAGTTTCGGGATCGGGGGTGGCTACACCTTC. Its protein is CASSFGIGGGYTF.

The chain links TRBV5-6 to TRBJ2-2; a possible D gene is TRBD1 (6 bases). The CDR3 runs 15 residues. V lost 4 bases and J lost 5, with 15 bases in between. In germline, CDR1 is SGHDT, CDR2 YYEEEE. The CDR3 nucleotides are TGTGCCAGCAGCGGGGACACATCTCCGACCGGGGAGCTGTTTTTT. Translated: CASSGDTSPTGELFF.

The chain couples TRBV5-1 to TRBJ2-1; maybe TRBD2 (5 bases). Trimming removed 4 bases from V and 8 bases from J, with 10 bases in between. CDR1 is SGHRS and CDR2 is YFSETQ in the germline V gene. This CDR3 comprises 12 residues. The CDR3 region is CASSPEVDEQFF. The CDR3 bases are TGCGCCAGCAGCCCGGAGGTGGATGAGCAGTTCTTC.

The chain carries TRBV18 and TRBJ1-1; 7 bases align to TRBD1. From germline, CDR1 is KGHSH and CDR2 LQKENI. The CDR3 is made up of 14 amino acids. With 3 bases clipped from V and 2 bases from J, the junction kept 3 bases outside the gene matches. The CDR3 sequence is CASSPGTANTEAFF. As DNA, the CDR3 is TGTGCCAGCTCACCGGGGACAGCCAACACTGAAGCTTTCTTT.

Only a few counts were recorded for this clone. This rearrangement joins TRBV25-1 to TRBJ2-1, with D unresolved. CDR3 size: 12 residues. Germline CDR1 and CDR2: MGHDK and SYGVNS. The V and J ends lost 1 base and 9 bases respectively, with 7 bases between them. The CDR3 spells CASSEWPGEQFF. DNA of the CDR3: TGTGCCAGCAGTGAATGGCCTGGTGAGCAGTTCTTC.

The genes are TRBV5-5 and TRBJ2-5; 10 positions agree with TRBD1. The CDR3 consists of 14 residues. Trimming took 4 bases from V and 5 from J; bases not matched to a gene: 5. Germline V gene lookup returns CDR1 SGHKS and CDR2 YYEKEE (reference sequence). The CDR3 DNA is TGTGCCAGCAGCCGGGACAGGGGATTCGAGACCCAGTACTTC. It is translated as CASSRDRGFETQYF.

J is TRBJ2-5 and V is TRBV5-4, with 13 positions matching TRBD2. Unmatched junction bases numbered 8, after V lost 1 base and J lost 5 bases. Germline V gene lookup returns CDR1 SGHNT and CDR2 YYREEE (reference sequence). This CDR3 contains 17 residues. The CDR3 region has the DNA TGTGCCAGCAGCTTGCCGACTAGCGGGAGGCCGGGGGAGACCCAGTACTTC. Translating it yields CASSLPTSGRPGETQYF. The entire variable domain, with the rest obtained from reference TRBV5-4 and TRBJ2-5, is as follows: ETGVTQSPTHLIKTRGQQVTLRCSSQSGHNTVSWYQQALGQGPQFIFQYYREEENGRGNFPPRFSGLQFPNYSSELNVNALELDDSALYLCASSLPTSGRPGETQYFGPGTRLLVL.

J is TRBJ2-1 and V is TRBV7-3; 8 bases match TRBD1. The ends lost 5 bases at V and 7 bases at J; junction bases unmatched: 10. Germline V gene sequence: CDR1 SGHTA, CDR2 FQGTGA. This CDR3 region has 15 residues. The CDR3 spells CASSTIGQGENEQFF. In nucleotides, the CDR3 is TGTGCCAGCAGCACAATAGGACAGGGTGAGAATGAGCAGTTCTTC.

In DNA form, the CDR3 reads TGTGCCAGCAGCGAGAGGCAGGGGACGTACGAGCAGTACTTC. Its translation: CASSERQGTYEQYF. The chain joins TRBV6-4 to TRBJ2-7; a possible D gene is TRBD1 (6 bases). Germline CDR1 is MRHNA and CDR2 is SNTAGT. The V and J ends lost 6 bases and 4 bases respectively, with 16 bases between them. The CDR3 contains 14 residues.

As for this clone: This sample also contains other DNA sequences that code for the same CDR3. The V gene is TRBV4-1, the J gene TRBJ1-4; a weak D match, TRBD1 (6 bases). The CDR3 length is 14 residues. Germline V gene lookup returns CDR1 MGHRA and CDR2 YSYEKL. Trimming pared 4 bases from V and 6 bases from J, leaving 12 bases between. CDR3: CASSRTVLDEKLFF. The CDR3 DNA sequence: TGCGCCAGCAGCCGGACAGTCCTTGATGAAAAACTGTTTTTT.

The rearrangement uses TRBV19 and TRBJ2-1; weak D call: TRBD1 (6 bases). The ends were cut back, 7 bases at V and 0 bases at J, with 13 bases in the middle. This CDR3 comprises 15 residues. The germline V gene encodes CDR1 LNHDA and CDR2 SQIVND (reference sequence). In nucleotides, the CDR3 is TGTGCCAGTACCGAAACAGGGAGCTCCTACAATGAGCAGTTCTTC. The encoded protein is CASTETGSSYNEQFF.

The chain is built from TRBV29-1 and TRBJ2-4; no firm D call. Trimming stripped 3 bases from V and 2 bases from J, with 11 bases between. CDR1 SQVTM and CDR2 ANQGSEA come from the germline V gene. CDR3 length: 14 amino acids. CDR3 in DNA: TGCAGCGTTGATTGGCCGAGAACCAAAAACATTCAGTACTTC. This sequence encodes CSVDWPRTKNIQYF. Supplemented by reference TRBV29-1 and TRBJ2-4, the full variable domain reads SAVISQKPSRDICQRGTSLTIQCQVDSQVTMMFWYRQQPGQSLTLIATANQGSEATYESGFVIDKFPISRPNLTFSTLTVSNMSPEDSSIYLCSVDWPRTKNIQYFGAGTRLSVL.

In this sample, this clone turned up once. The V call is TRBV27, the J call TRBJ2-7, with D hard to call. This CDR3 is 14 amino acids long. Trimming removed 3 bases at V and 2 bases at J, with 11 bases between. Germline CDR1 MNHEY, CDR2 SMNVEV (reference sequence). CDR3: CASSFGVGTYEQYF. CDR3 in DNA: TGTGCCAGCAGTTTCGGAGTGGGCACCTACGAGCAGTACTTC.

The chain has TRBV11-2 and TRBJ2-3; D is unclear. V gave up 1 base and J gave up 4 bases, with 3 bases separating them. The CDR3 is 12 residues long. Germline CDR1 and CDR2: SGHAT and FQNNGV. The CDR3 DNA reads TGTGCCAGCAGCTTAGGTTCAGATACGCAGTATTTT. Its protein product is CASSLGSDTQYF.

This clone showed up just once. The J gene is TRBJ1-2, the V gene TRBV7-9, with D perhaps matching TRBD1 (5 bases). V lost 5 bases and J lost 12, with 22 bases in between. The CDR3 runs 14 residues. Germline loops: CDR1 SEHNR, CDR2 FQNEAQ (reference sequence). CDR3 loop: CASSPDKFTGENTF. In DNA form, the CDR3 reads TGTGCCAGCAGCCCAGATAAGTTTACAGGCGAAAACACCTTC.